Listed here are 23 T cell receptor beta chains from one sample, sequenced in a study of T cell responses to AZD1222 COVID-19 vaccine. Only in-frame clones appear in the TCRdb table, and some are missing; sequencing was by immunoSEQ multiplex PCR. The table has roughly 110,000 clones, roughly 90% seen once; the top ten hold less than 6%. The source was peripheral blood, collected on day 0 of AZD1222 vaccination. The receptors derive from an adult in good health.

The chain joins TRBV5-1 to TRBJ2-3, with unresolved D. CDR3 length: 13 residues. V lost 3 bases to trimming and J lost 6 bases, with 11 bases between them. The V gene's germline CDR1 is SGHRS and CDR2 YFSETQ. The CDR3 coding sequence is TGCGCCAGCAGCTCCCGCATTGAGGATACGCAGTATTTT. Protein product: CASSSRIEDTQYF.

The chain uses TRBV19 and TRBJ1-4; D may be TRBD1 (5 bases). This CDR3 is 12 amino acids long. The germline V gene encodes CDR1 LNHDA and CDR2 SQIVND (reference sequence). The CDR3 coding sequence is TGTGCAACGGGGCCAAGAAGGGAAAAACTGTTTTTT. Translation: CATGPRREKLFF.

The chain is built from TRBV15 and TRBJ2-7; 7 nucleotides agree with TRBD1. V shed 1 base, J shed 5 bases, and the junction held 5 bases outside the gene matches. The CDR3 length is 14 residues. Germline assignment: CDR1 LNHNV and CDR2 YYDKDF (reference sequence). The CDR3 DNA sequence: TGTGCCACCAGCAGAGGACAGGGACGAGACGAGCAGTACTTC. Protein product: CATSRGQGRDEQYF. Full variable domain (remainder filled in from reference TRBV15 and TRBJ2-7): DAMVIQNPRYQVTQFGKPVTLSCSQTLNHNVMYWYQQKSSQAPKLLFHYYDKDFNNEADTPDNFQSRRPNTSFCFLDIRSPGLGDTAMYLCATSRGQGRDEQYFGPGTRLTVT.

CDR3 in amino acids: CASMLGVGYGYTF. CDR3 coding DNA: TGTGCCAGTATGCTGGGGGTAGGGTATGGCTACACCTTC. J is TRBJ1-2 and V is TRBV19; a possible D gene is TRBD1 (5 bases). This CDR3 comprises 13 residues. Trimming left V 7 bases short and J 5 bases short, with 14 bases between. Germline CDR1 and CDR2: LNHDA and SQIVND (reference sequence).

V gene TRBV28 combines with J gene TRBJ2-6; possibly TRBD2 for D (5 bases). Germline lookup yields CDR1 MDHEN and CDR2 SYDVKM. The CDR3 extends over 13 amino acids. V lost 6 bases, J lost 4 bases, and 7 bases lay in between. DNA for the CDR3: TGTGCCAGCAGCCGGGGAGGGGCCAACGTCCTGACTTTC. It specifies CASSRGGANVLTF.

The chain has TRBV9 and TRBJ2-7; 7 positions agree with TRBD2. Germline CDR1 and CDR2: SGDLS and YYNGEE. Trimming removed 3 bases from V and 5 bases from J; junction bases left unmatched: 14. The CDR3 contains 16 residues. CDR3 loop: CASSAGGRLGFNEQYF. CDR3 bases: TGTGCCAGCAGCGCGGGGGGACGGCTGGGGTTCAACGAGCAGTACTTC.

J is TRBJ2-3 and V is TRBV11-2; a weak D match, TRBD2 (6 bases). This CDR3 has 11 amino acids. Germline V gives CDR1 SGHAT, CDR2 FQNNGV. V was cut by 3 bases and J by 10 bases, with 8 bases left in between. CDR3: CASSFSGPQYF. CDR3 sequence (DNA): TGTGCCAGCAGCTTCAGCGGGCCGCAGTATTTT.

The chain has TRBV6-5 and TRBJ2-5; possibly TRBD2 for D (5 bases). Germline CDR1 reads MNHEY; CDR2 reads SVGAGI. V lost 6 bases and J 5 bases, leaving 13 bases between the germline ends. The CDR3 extends over 13 amino acids. CDR3 amino acids: CASRDPRRETQYF. DNA for the CDR3: TGTGCCAGCAGAGACCCCCGGAGGGAGACCCAGTACTTC.

The chain is built from TRBV4-3 and TRBJ2-5; weak D call: TRBD2 (6 bases). The CDR3 contains 17 residues. The germline gives CDR1 LGHNA, CDR2 YSLEER. V lost 4 bases to trimming and J lost 5 bases, with 23 bases between them. The CDR3 DNA follows: TGCGCCAGCAGCCCAGACACTAGCACCTGGGGTGGTGAGACCCAGTACTTC. It translates to CASSPDTSTWGGETQYF.

This rearrangement joins TRBV7-9 to TRBJ1-2, with D perhaps matching TRBD1 (5 bases). Germline assignment: CDR1 SEHNR and CDR2 FQNEAQ (reference sequence). CDR3 length: 14 residues. V was shortened by 2 bases and J by 7 bases, with 14 bases between the two germline ends. The CDR3 nucleotides are TGTGCCAGCAGCTTATACCCAGGGAGGGGTGGCTACACCTTC. This encodes CASSLYPGRGGYTF. The whole variable domain, filled in from reference TRBV7-9 and TRBJ1-2, reads DTGVSQNPRHKITKRGQNVTFRCDPISEHNRLYWYRQTLGQGPEFLTYFQNEAQLEKSRLLSDRFSAERPKGSFSTLEIQRTEQGDSAMYLCASSLYPGRGGYTFGSGTRLTVV.

This clone was recorded once. This sequence joins TRBV5-1 and TRBJ2-3; 8 bases agree with TRBD1. V dropped 4 bases and J dropped 1; count of bases not matched to a gene: 5. Per germline, CDR1 SGHRS and CDR2 YFSETQ. The CDR3 consists of 15 residues. The chain's CDR3 is CASSLGQGRTDTQYF. In DNA, the CDR3 is TGCGCCAGCAGCCTCGGACAGGGCCGCACAGATACGCAGTATTTT.

The chain employs TRBV5-1 and TRBJ1-6, with D possibly matching TRBD1 (5 bases). The CDR3 has 15 residues. V lost 2 bases to trimming and J lost 6 bases, with 12 bases between them. The germline CDR1 and CDR2 sequences are SGHRS and YFSETQ. The CDR3 coding sequence is TGCGCCAGCAGCTTCCGGGGCACCCTTAATTCACCCCTCCACTTT. It is translated as CASSFRGTLNSPLHF.

This rearrangement joins TRBV6-5 to TRBJ1-2; TRBD1 matches 7 bases. The V gene's germline CDR1 is MNHEY and CDR2 SVGAGI. The CDR3 is 15 residues long. Trimming at V came to 6 bases and at J to 0 bases, leaving 7 bases not matched to a gene. CDR3 loop: CASRRDSLANYGYTF. The CDR3 region has the DNA TGTGCCAGCAGAAGGGACAGCCTAGCTAACTATGGCTACACCTTC.

The chain has TRBV5-1 and TRBJ2-1; D ambiguous. CDR1 is SGHRS, CDR2 YFSETQ, per germline. V lost 6 bases, J lost 4 bases, and 17 bases lay in between. The CDR3 is made up of 15 amino acids. In nucleotides, the CDR3 is TGCGCCAGCAACCCCGGCCAATCACTTTACAATGAGCAGTTCTTC. It specifies CASNPGQSLYNEQFF.

This clone has a single count. The chain has TRBV4-3 and TRBJ2-7, with 9 nucleotides matching TRBD1. Germline CDR1 reads LGHNA; CDR2 reads YSLEER. The CDR3 extends over 14 amino acids. The V gene end was trimmed by 3 bases and the J gene end by 3 bases; junction bases not matched to a gene: 3. Written as DNA, the CDR3 is TGCGCCAGCAGCCACCGGACAGGGGACTACGAGCAGTACTTC. Translated, it gives CASSHRTGDYEQYF.

This clone has a single count. The chain employs TRBV18 and TRBJ2-7; 12 bases map to TRBD1. The V segment lost 3 bases and the J segment 5 bases; nucleotides outside the gene matches: 5. CDR3 length equals 15 residues. Germline CDR1 is KGHSH and CDR2 is LQKENI. The CDR3 loop reads CASSPSGTGGNEQYF. The CDR3 DNA reads TGTGCCAGCTCACCGTCCGGGACAGGGGGCAACGAGCAGTACTTC. Full variable domain (missing parts from reference TRBV18 and TRBJ2-7): NAGVMQNPRHLVRRRGQEARLRCSPMKGHSHVYWYRQLPEEGLKFMVYLQKENIIDESGMPKERFSAEFPKEGPSILRIQQVVRGDSAAYFCASSPSGTGGNEQYFGPGTRLTVT.

The CDR3, as DNA: TGTGCCAGAGCTACCGCTGGCAGGCTGAACACTGAAGCTTTCTTT. This gives the protein CARATAGRLNTEAFF. The chain is built from TRBV19 and TRBJ1-1; D gene ambiguous. V gave up 9 bases and J gave up 0 bases, with 17 bases separating them. The germline gives CDR1 LNHDA, CDR2 SQIVND (reference sequence). The CDR3 is 15 amino acids. Together with reference TRBV19 and TRBJ1-1, the CDR3 gives the full variable domain: DGGITQSPKYLFRKEGQNVTLSCEQNLNHDAMYWYRQDPGQGLRLIYYSQIVNDFQKGDIAEGYSVSREKKESFPLTVTSAQKNPTAFYLCARATAGRLNTEAFFGQGTRLTVV.

The chain uses TRBV2 and TRBJ2-1, with D uncertain. Between the trimmed V and J ends, which lost 10 bases and 5 bases, there was a span of 6 bases. Germline V gene sequence: CDR1 SNHLY, CDR2 FYNNEI. This CDR3 comprises 10 residues. The CDR3 DNA sequence: TGTGCCACCTTCCACAATGAGCAGTTCTTC. It yields the protein CATFHNEQFF.

About this clone itself: Other nucleotide sequences from this sample produce the same CDR3. The chain carries TRBV12-5 and TRBJ1-5; D remains unclear. The V and J ends lost 1 base and 5 bases respectively, with 3 bases between them. Germline V CDR1 and CDR2: LGHNT, FRNRAP. This CDR3 has 12 residues. The CDR3 is CASGLDDQPQHF. The DNA of the CDR3 is TGTGCTAGTGGTTTGGATGATCAGCCCCAGCATTTT.

The V call is TRBV11-2, the J call TRBJ1-1; a possible D gene is TRBD1 (5 bases). This CDR3 region has 17 residues. V lost 5 bases and J 0 bases, leaving 19 bases between the germline ends. The germline V gene encodes CDR1 SGHAT and CDR2 FQNNGV. DNA of the CDR3: TGTGCCAGCAGCAAAGGTAGGGACGCGACCTTGAACACTGAAGCTTTCTTT. This encodes CASSKGRDATLNTEAFF.

This rearrangement joins TRBV4-3 to TRBJ1-2; 11 nucleotides line up with TRBD1. CDR1 and CDR2 (germline): LGHNA, YSLEER. The CDR3 length is 16 residues. J lost 5 bases, V lost 1 base, and 6 bases had no gene match. CDR3 in amino acids: CASSQAGTGGHYGYTF. The CDR3 nucleotides are TGCGCCAGCAGCCAAGCCGGGACAGGGGGGCATTATGGCTACACCTTC.

The chain employs TRBV19 and TRBJ2-7; 15 bases fit TRBD2. The CDR3 extends over 16 amino acids. CDR1 is LNHDA and CDR2 is SQIVND in the germline V gene (reference sequence). V trimming: 3 bases; J trimming: 4 bases; junction bases outside the gene matches: 4. CDR3 DNA sequence: TGTGCCAGTAGTATCCAGGGGACTAGCGGGAGGTACGAGCAGTACTTC. Protein sequence: CASSIQGTSGRYEQYF.

The table lists this clone with a few counts. J is TRBJ2-6 and V is TRBV3-1 (or the pseudogene TRBV3-2); unclear D gene. The V gene lost 2 bases and the J gene lost 7 bases, with 3 bases spanning the gap. CDR1 and CDR2 (germline): LGHDT, YNNKEL (reference sequence). The CDR3 extends over 12 amino acids. The DNA of the CDR3 is TGTGCCAGCAGCCAATTAGCCAACGTCCTGACTTTC. Its translation: CASSQLANVLTF.